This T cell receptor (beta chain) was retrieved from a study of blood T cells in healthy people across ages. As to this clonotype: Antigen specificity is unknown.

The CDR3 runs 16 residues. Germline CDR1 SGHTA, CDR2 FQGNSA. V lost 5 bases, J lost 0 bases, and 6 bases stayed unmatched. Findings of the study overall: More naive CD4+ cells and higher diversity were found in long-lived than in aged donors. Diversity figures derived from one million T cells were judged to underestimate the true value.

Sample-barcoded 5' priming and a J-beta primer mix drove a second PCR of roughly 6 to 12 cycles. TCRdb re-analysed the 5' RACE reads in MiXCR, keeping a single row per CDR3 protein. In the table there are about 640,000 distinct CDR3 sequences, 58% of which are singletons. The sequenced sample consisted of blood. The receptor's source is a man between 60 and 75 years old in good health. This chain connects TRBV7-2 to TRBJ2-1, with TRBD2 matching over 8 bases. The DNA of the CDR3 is TGTGCCAGCAGCCCGCGTCGGGGGGGCTCCTACAATGAGCAGTTCTTC. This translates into CASSPRRGGSYNEQFF.